This is a list of T cell receptor beta chains from one sample in a study of regulatory T cells in long-lasting Graves disease. MiXCR, applied by TCRdb to the multiplex PCR reads, yields one record per CDR3 protein. The sample has about half a million distinct CDR3 sequences, about 12% seen once; the top ten hold over 7%. The sample also formed part of further work on T cells in Graves' hyperthyroidism and ophthalmopathy.

This specimen consisted of peripheral blood mononuclear cells (PBMCs), obtained at new diagnosis, from a patient treated with antithyroid drugs. The receptors stem from a woman aged 25-40 years with Graves disease. CDR3s include the opening cysteine and the closing phenylalanine or tryptophan. D genes are given only for firm matches. Only part of the rows carry a size: once, few, many, or a class if the clone is expanded.

>TRBJ2-3|TRBV5-5|TRBD1|-
TGTGCCAGCAGCTTTGGACAGGGGAGAGATACGCAGTATTTT
CASSFGQGRDTQYF
>TRBJ1-1|TRBV10-2|-|few
TGCGCCAGCCTAATCTCGGGTGGCACTGAAGCTTTCTTT
CASLISGGTEAFF
>TRBJ2-5|TRBV6-2/TRBV6-3|TRBD1|many
TGTGCCAGCGGCCGCCCCGTCGAGACAGGGGCAGAGACCCAGTACTTC
CASGRPVETGAETQYF
>TRBJ2-1|TRBV11-2|TRBD2|-
TGTGCCAGCAGCAGCCGGGAGGTCTACAATGAGCAGTTCTTC
CASSSREVYNEQFF
>TRBJ2-7|TRBV7-9|-|many
TGTGCCAGCAGCTCCCAGAGGGCCTCCTACGAGCAGTACTTC
CASSSQRASYEQYF
>TRBJ1-6|TRBV6-5|TRBD1|many
TGTGCCAGCAGTTACTCCGGGACAGGGGGTTCACCCCTCCACTTT
CASSYSGTGGSPLHF
>TRBJ2-3|TRBV5-4|TRBD2|-
TGTGCCAGCAGCGGACTAGCGGGAGTTCGTACAGATACGCAGTATTTT
CASSGLAGVRTDTQYF
>TRBJ1-6|TRBV6-5|TRBD1|many
TGTGCCAGCAGTTACTCCGGACAGGGGAAGATTTCACCCCTCCACTTT
CASSYSGQGKISPLHF
>TRBJ1-1|TRBV12-3/TRBV12-4|-|many
TGTGCCAGCAGTAACCGACAAACTGAAGCTTTCTTT
CASSNRQTEAFF
>TRBJ2-2|TRBV29-1|-|-
TGCAGCGTTGGCGCGTCGAACACCGGGGAGCTGTTTTTT
CSVGASNTGELFF
>TRBJ2-1|TRBV5-1|TRBD1|few
TGCGCCAGCAGCTTGGACAGGGGCGACAATGAGCAGTTCTTC
CASSLDRGDNEQFF
>TRBJ1-1|TRBV12-3/TRBV12-4|-|many
TGTGCCAGCTTCCCAATCCCAGGCAGGAACACTGAAGCTTTCTTT
CASFPIPGRNTEAFF
>TRBJ2-3|TRBV24-1|-|few
TGTGCCACCAGTGATCGGACTTTCACAGATACGCAGTATTTT
CATSDRTFTDTQYF
>TRBJ2-7|TRBV30|TRBD1|-
TGTGCCTGGAGTGTAAAAGGGACAGGCTCCTACGAGCAGTACTTC
CAWSVKGTGSYEQYF
>TRBJ2-5|TRBV20-1|-|many
TGCAGTGCTAGGTTTGTCCAAGAGACCCAGTACTTC
CSARFVQETQYF
>TRBJ2-1|TRBV10-1|TRBD2|many
TGCGCCAGCAGTGGTGCGGGAGATTGGGGGGAGCAGTTCTTC
CASSGAGDWGEQFF
>TRBJ2-1|TRBV30|-|few
TGTGCCTGGAGTGTACTATTTTTTCGTGGGAGTGACAATGAGCAGTTCTTC
CAWSVLFFRGSDNEQFF
>TRBJ2-7|TRBV6-2/TRBV6-3|-|few
TGTGCCAGCAAACCGCGCGGACACGGAGAGTACTTC
CASKPRGHGEYF
>TRBJ2-7|TRBV5-6|-|few
TGTGCCAGCAGCTTGGGGGGAGAGGGCTACGAGCAGTACTTC
CASSLGGEGYEQYF
>TRBJ2-3|TRBV6-1|-|many
TGTGCCAGCCGTCCCCCTAGCACAGATACGCAGTATTTT
CASRPPSTDTQYF
>TRBJ2-5|TRBV14|-|-
TGTGCCAGCAGCCAAGGTCTCGGGGGCTCAGAGACCCAGTACTTC
CASSQGLGGSETQYF
>TRBJ1-5|TRBV19|-|many
TGTGCCAGTAGGGGGAGGACTTGGCCCCAGCATTTT
CASRGRTWPQHF
>TRBJ2-7|TRBV3-1|-|many
TGTGCCAGCAGCCAAGACCCGGGGTACCTCACCGAGCAGTACTTC
CASSQDPGYLTEQYF
>TRBJ1-1|TRBV12-3/TRBV12-4|-|many
TGTGCCAGCAGTTTGTTGCCCATGAACACTGAAGCTTTCTTT
CASSLLPMNTEAFF
>TRBJ1-6|TRBV11-2|-|many
TGTGCCAGCAGCTACCAAACGTTCAAGAATTCACCCCTCCACTTT
CASSYQTFKNSPLHF
>TRBJ2-1|TRBV7-9|TRBD2|many
TGTGCCAGCACGACTGGGACTAGCGGAATCAATGAGCAGTTCTTC
CASTTGTSGINEQFF
>TRBJ2-3|TRBV13|TRBD2|-
TGTGCCAGCAGCTTAGACCCTTTCGTTAGCGGGGGTTCCACAGATACGCAGTATTTT
CASSLDPFVSGGSTDTQYF
>TRBJ1-5|TRBV24-1|TRBD1|-
TGTGCCACCAGCCGGACAGGGCGCAATCAGCCCCAGCATTTT
CATSRTGRNQPQHF
>TRBJ1-1|TRBV19|TRBD1|-
TGTGCCAGTAGTATAATCAGGGGGGCCGAAGCTTCCTTT
CASSIIRGAEASF
>TRBJ1-4|TRBV24-1|TRBD1|many
TGTGCCACCAGTAACTCCGGGACAGGGTCAGAGGAAAAACTGTTTTTT
CATSNSGTGSEEKLFF
>TRBJ2-5|TRBV6-1|TRBD2|many
TGTGCCAGCAGTCCTCGGACTAGCGGGAGGTTCCAAGAGACCCAGTACTTC
CASSPRTSGRFQETQYF
>TRBJ2-1|TRBV12-3/TRBV12-4|-|many
TGTGCCAGCAGTTTTGCAACGGGTCGACACAATGAGCAGTTCTTC
CASSFATGRHNEQFF
>TRBJ2-1|TRBV6-1|TRBD2|-
TGTGCCAGCGCCCAAGGACTAGCAGGCTACAATGAGCAGTTCTTC
CASAQGLAGYNEQFF
>TRBJ2-5|TRBV6-2/TRBV6-3|-|few
TGTGCCAGCATCGAGCCGGGTCCCCAAGAGACCCAGTACTTC
CASIEPGPQETQYF
>TRBJ2-2|TRBV5-1|-|-
TGCGCCAGCAGCTTGGCTGGTCCCCCGTCGGGCACCGGGGAGCTGTTTTTT
CASSLAGPPSGTGELFF
>TRBJ1-4|TRBV29-1|-|many
TGCAGCGTTGGAAGGGCTGGGGAAAAACTGTTTTTT
CSVGRAGEKLFF
>TRBJ2-1|TRBV11-2|-|many
TGTGCCAGCAGCTCAAGGCTAGCGTACAATGAGCAGTTCTTC
CASSSRLAYNEQFF
>TRBJ2-1|TRBV11-2|TRBD2|many
TGTGCCAGCAGCCTAGAGGGTCTAGCGGGAAATGAGCAGTTCTTC
CASSLEGLAGNEQFF
>TRBJ2-7|TRBV18|-|few
TGTGCCAGCTCACCAACTTCGACAGGCTACGAGCAGTACTTC
CASSPTSTGYEQYF
>TRBJ2-4|TRBV12-3/TRBV12-4|TRBD2|few
TGTGCCAGCATGGGCGGGAGTGGTATGGCCAAAAACATTCAGTACTTC
CASMGGSGMAKNIQYF
>TRBJ2-5|TRBV20-1|TRBD1|-
TGCAGTGCTACCGACCTCGGGACAGCCCTCCAAGAGACCCAGTACTTC
CSATDLGTALQETQYF